This T cell receptor (beta chain) was sequenced during a study of response to subunit inactivated influenza vaccine listed by TCRdb under 2018. About the investigation overall: Deep quantitative T cell receptor repertoire profiling was used in the study to track responses to a trivalent subunit inactivated influenza vaccine. The full study reports these points: The authors proposed that each seasonal influenza vaccination may bring in only a limited number of new T cells.

The CDR3 runs 15 residues from the cysteine to the phenylalanine. CDR3 DNA is the only sequence kept; it has 45 bases, read in frame from the first base. V was cut back by 2 bases and J by 2 bases, leaving a gap of 12 bases between them. The germline V gene provides CDR1 MGHRA and CDR2 YSYEKL. Library preparation was by RT-PCR. Sequencing used an Illumina HiSeq 2500. TCRdb redid the processing of the public reads, applying fastp at Q25 and MiXCR, and retained in-frame beta chains. Every distinct CDR3 protein forms one entry, paired with its most common genes and DNA. The table for this sample lists hundreds of thousands of distinct CDR3 sequences; approximately 15% of them were counted only once. Jointly, the top ten make up around 10% of the sample. This clonotype was counted at least ten times. The specificity of this receptor is unknown. Within one base of it there is no much larger clone, and no base qualities were kept.

This specimen consisted of PBMCs from blood, obtained 11 to 12 days after vaccination. The chain employs TRBV4-1 and TRBJ2-5; the D gene remains uncertain. This clonotype was sampled from a man in his fifties or sixties who received an inactivated influenza vaccine. Donor details come from another sample of the same person, matched by shared clones. Here is the DNA: TGCGCCAGCAGCCAATACTTCGTGGGGCAAGAGACCCAGTACTTC. It specifies CASSQYFVGQETQYF.